Listed below are T cell receptor beta chains from one sample, sequenced in a study of T cell responses to AZD1222 COVID-19 vaccine. Method: immunoSEQ multiplex PCR; TCRdb's copy keeps in-frame clones and lacks some. In the table there are more than 150,000 clones, 80% to 95% of which are singletons. Source: peripheral blood, taken on day 0 of AZD1222 vaccination. The receptors were gathered from an adult in good health. The CDR3 runs from the conserved cysteine through the conserved F or W. A D gene is named only where the DNA matches it firmly. Clone size is shown for a subset of rows, as once, few, many or a class of expanded clone.

TRBV5-6	TRBJ1-1	TRBD1	.	CASSLDRGSEAFF	TGTGCCAGCAGCTTGGACAGGGGCTCTGAAGCTTTCTTT
TRBV4-1	TRBJ2-7	TRBD2	.	CASSQVFSGSFSHEQYF	TGCGCCAGCAGCCAAGTGTTTAGCGGGAGTTTTAGCCACGAGCAGTACTTC
TRBV7-9	TRBJ1-1	TRBD1	.	CASSPTTGVNTEAFF	TGTGCCAGCAGCCCCACTACAGGGGTGAACACTGAAGCTTTCTTT
TRBV14	TRBJ1-2	.	.	CASSQDYGGVGYTF	TGTGCCAGCAGCCAAGATTATGGGGGGGTCGGCTACACCTTC
TRBV20-1	TRBJ1-1	.	.	CSASQGNTEAFF	TGCAGTGCTAGTCAGGGGAACACTGAAGCTTTCTTT
TRBV4-1	TRBJ1-1	.	.	CASSQERGTAEAFF	TGCGCCAGCAGCCAAGAACGGGGAACGGCTGAAGCTTTCTTT
TRBV28	TRBJ1-1	.	.	CASIPPFMNTEAFF	TGTGCCAGCATTCCCCCGTTTATGAACACTGAAGCTTTCTTT
TRBV30	TRBJ1-3	.	.	CAWSRTGNTIYF	TGTGCCTGGAGTCGTACAGGAAACACCATATATTTT
TRBV20-1	TRBJ2-5	TRBD1	once	CSASSGQGRRKTQYF	TGCAGTGCTAGTTCGGGACAGGGGAGGCGAAAGACCCAGTACTTC
TRBV21-1	TRBJ2-4	.	once	CASSKVTWDRGYFAKNIQYF	TGTGCCAGCAGCAAAGTCACATGGGACAGGGGATATTTCGCCAAAAACATTCAGTACTTC
TRBV9	TRBJ1-1	.	.	CASSVGRNTEAFF	TGTGCCAGCAGCGTAGGGAGGAACACTGAAGCTTTCTTT
TRBV20-1	TRBJ2-5	.	.	CSASSGGKETQYF	TGCAGTGCTAGTAGCGGAGGGAAGGAGACCCAGTACTTC
TRBV11-1	TRBJ2-2	.	.	CASSAENTGELFF	TGTGCCAGCAGCGCGGAGAACACCGGGGAGCTGTTTTTT
TRBV19	TRBJ1-1	.	.	CASSISTNTEAFF	TGTGCCAGTAGTATTTCGACTAACACTGAAGCTTTCTTT
TRBV14	TRBJ2-3	TRBD2	.	CASSPSGSRDTQYF	TGTGCCAGCAGCCCTAGCGGGAGTCGAGATACGCAGTATTTT
TRBV7-9	TRBJ2-3	.	once	CASSFSPPRTDTQYF	TGTGCCAGCAGCTTTTCGCCGCCCAGGACAGATACGCAGTATTTT
TRBV10-3	TRBJ2-1	TRBD2	.	CAISDPLAGGNNEQFF	TGTGCCATCAGTGACCCTCTAGCGGGAGGGAACAATGAGCAGTTCTTC
TRBV29-1	TRBJ1-1	.	.	CSVGTNTEAFF	TGCAGCGTTGGGACGAACACTGAAGCTTTCTTT
TRBV7-2	TRBJ2-4	.	.	CASSLLFSRLAKNIQYF	TGTGCCAGCAGCTTATTATTTTCCCGGCTAGCCAAAAACATTCAGTACTTC
TRBV27	TRBJ2-1	.	.	CASMGTNEYNEQFF	TGTGCCAGCATGGGAACTAATGAATACAATGAGCAGTTCTTC
TRBV28	TRBJ1-3	TRBD1	.	CASRTGTGRNTIYF	TGTGCCAGCAGAACCGGGACAGGGAGAAACACCATATATTTT
TRBV2	TRBJ1-1	TRBD1	.	CASRGTGVAFF	TGTGCCAGCAGGGGGACAGGGGTCGCTTTCTTT
TRBV5-6	TRBJ1-2	.	.	CASSTGTGYGYTF	TGTGCCAGCAGCACCGGGACGGGCTATGGCTACACCTTC
TRBV28	TRBJ1-3	TRBD1	once	CASRLGTGAFGNTIYF	TGTGCCAGCAGGCTCGGGACAGGGGCATTTGGAAACACCATATATTTT
TRBV2	TRBJ1-6	.	.	CASSGGGSYNSPLHF	TGTGCCAGCAGTGGGGGGGGCTCCTATAATTCACCCCTCCACTTT
TRBV7-2	TRBJ2-1	.	.	CASSFVGDYNEQFF	TGTGCCAGCAGCTTTGTGGGAGACTACAATGAGCAGTTCTTC
TRBV4-2	TRBJ2-1	TRBD1	.	CASSQDRGNYNEQFF	TGTGCCAGCAGCCAAGACAGGGGGAACTACAATGAGCAGTTCTTC
TRBV2	TRBJ1-2	.	.	CASSESTGSAGYTF	TGTGCCAGCAGTGAGAGCACAGGGTCTGCTGGCTACACCTTC
TRBV7-2	TRBJ2-7	.	.	CASSFNSYEQYF	TGTGCCAGCAGCTTTAACTCCTACGAGCAGTACTTC
TRBV6-5	TRBJ1-2	.	.	CASTRFVGGYTF	TGTGCCAGCACTCGGTTCGTCGGTGGCTACACCTTC
TRBV12-3/TRBV12-4	TRBJ1-2	.	.	CASSLGGGGYTF	TGTGCCAGCAGCCTTGGAGGGGGGGGCTACACCTTC
TRBV2	TRBJ1-2	.	.	CASSEAPDHYYGYTF	TGTGCCAGCAGTGAAGCCCCGGATCATTACTATGGCTACACCTTC
TRBV30	TRBJ1-4	.	.	CAWSPALGEKLFF	TGTGCCTGGAGCCCTGCGCTGGGTGAAAAACTGTTTTTT
TRBV6-5	TRBJ1-1	.	.	CASNEGRNTEAFF	TGTGCCAGCAACGAGGGCCGGAACACTGAAGCTTTCTTT
TRBV7-9	TRBJ1-5	.	once	CASSSTVRNQPQHF	TGTGCCAGCAGCTCGACAGTTAGAAATCAGCCCCAGCATTTT
TRBV5-4	TRBJ2-1	.	.	CASTSSISSYNEQFF	TGTGCCAGCACCTCTTCGATTAGCTCCTACAATGAGCAGTTCTTC
TRBV6-5	TRBJ2-5	.	.	CASSFGGPEETQYF	TGTGCCAGCAGTTTCGGGGGGCCGGAAGAGACCCAGTACTTC
TRBV7-9	TRBJ2-7	TRBD2	.	CASSSREGLFYEQYF	TGTGCCAGCAGCTCTAGGGAGGGCCTTTTTTACGAGCAGTACTTC
TRBV27	TRBJ2-1	.	.	CATGGPSYNEQFF	TGTGCCACGGGGGGCCCCTCCTACAATGAGCAGTTCTTC
TRBV27	TRBJ1-2	.	.	CASSKQIRKSDPMGGFYGYTF	TGTGCCAGCAGTAAGCAAATTCGAAAATCGGACCCGATGGGTGGGTTCTATGGCTACACCTTC
TRBV6-1	TRBJ2-1	TRBD2	.	CASSEVKGRASANEQFF	TGTGCCAGCAGTGAAGTAAAAGGGAGGGCTAGCGCCAATGAGCAGTTCTTC
TRBV2	TRBJ2-1	TRBD2	.	CAILRPGLAGEVGNEQFF	TGTGCCATCCTAAGGCCGGGACTAGCGGGAGAGGTGGGGAATGAGCAGTTCTTC
TRBV28	TRBJ1-2	TRBD1	.	CASSTRDRGYYGYTF	TGTGCCAGCAGCACCCGGGACAGGGGATACTATGGCTACACCTTC
TRBV3-1/TRBV3-2	TRBJ2-5	TRBD2	.	CASSQGTSGRYQETQYF	TGTGCCAGCAGCCAGGGTACTAGCGGGAGATACCAAGAGACCCAGTACTTC
TRBV11-1	TRBJ2-4	.	.	CASSLGGPREIQYF	TGTGCCAGCAGCTTAGGGGGACCGAGGGAAATTCAGTACTTC
TRBV10-2	TRBJ1-1	TRBD1	once	CASRTDRGENTEAFF	TGCGCCAGCAGGACCGACAGGGGGGAAAACACTGAAGCTTTCTTT
TRBV5-6	TRBJ1-2	.	.	CASSLEALGYTF	TGTGCCAGCAGCTTGGAGGCCTTGGGCTACACCTTC
TRBV11-2	TRBJ2-3	.	.	CASSLEGLSTDTQYF	TGTGCCAGCAGCTTAGAAGGCCTGAGCACAGATACGCAGTATTTT
TRBV10-3	TRBJ2-7	TRBD2	once	CAISDRDYILSYEQYF	TGTGCCATCAGTGACCGGGACTACATACTTTCCTACGAGCAGTACTTC
TRBV7-2	TRBJ1-3	.	once	CASSFDSSGNTIYF	TGTGCCAGCAGCTTCGACAGTTCTGGAAACACCATATATTTT
TRBV19	TRBJ2-1	TRBD1	.	CASKDRDSYNEQFF	TGTGCCAGTAAAGACAGGGACTCCTACAATGAGCAGTTCTTC
TRBV5-1	TRBJ2-1	TRBD2	.	CASSLGTSGKSSYNEQFF	TGCGCCAGCAGCCTCGGGACTAGCGGGAAGTCTTCCTACAATGAGCAGTTCTTC
TRBV5-5	TRBJ2-7	TRBD2	.	CASSRAGGLAGVSYEQYF	TGTGCCAGCAGCAGGGCCGGAGGACTAGCGGGAGTGTCCTACGAGCAGTACTTC
TRBV2	TRBJ1-1	.	.	CASSVQVRSEAFF	TGTGCCAGCAGCGTACAGGTTCGATCTGAAGCTTTCTTT
TRBV7-2	TRBJ1-4	.	.	CASRPSPNEKLFF	TGTGCCAGCAGGCCGAGCCCTAATGAAAAACTGTTTTTT
TRBV7-9	TRBJ1-2	.	.	CASSLMAPAGNYGYTF	TGTGCCAGCAGCTTAATGGCTCCGGCGGGGAACTATGGCTACACCTTC